Listed below are T cell receptor beta chains from one sample, sequenced in a study of T-cell reconstitution after alpha-beta-depleted transplantation in children. TCRdb fed the PCR reads into MiXCR, producing one record per CDR3 protein. The sample yields under 250,000 distinct CDR3 sequences, under 8.5% seen once. Sample: PBMCs, taken before TCRalphabeta/CD19-depleted stem cell transplant. All receptors derive from a boy aged 2 to 9 with acute lymphoblastic leukemia, due to receive a stem cell transplant. The CDR3 runs from the conserved cysteine through the conserved F or W. The D gene is left open where the match is weak. Only part of the rows carry a size: once, few, many, or a class if the clone is expanded.

TRBV28	.	15	many	TRBJ2-1	CAMAQLASSYNEQFF	TGTGCCATGGCCCAATTGGCTAGCTCCTACAATGAGCAGTTCTTC
TRBV27	.	13	many	TRBJ2-1	CASKSGSYNEQFF	TGTGCCAGCAAAAGCGGCTCCTACAATGAGCAGTTCTTC
TRBV5-1	TRBD2	15	.	TRBJ2-1	CASSPLAGGIHEQFF	TGCGCCAGCAGTCCACTAGCGGGGGGGATTCATGAGCAGTTCTTC
TRBV5-6	.	14	few	TRBJ2-5	CAMGPGIHEVTQYF	TGTGCCATGGGCCCCGGGATCCACGAAGTGACCCAGTACTTC
TRBV15	.	15	many	TRBJ2-4	CATSRAPGSANIQYF	TGTGCCACCAGCAGAGCCCCGGGTTCAGCAAACATTCAGTACTTC
TRBV9	TRBD1	14	.	TRBJ2-7	CASSATGQVYEQYF	TGTGCCAGCAGCGCCACGGGACAGGTCTACGAGCAGTACTTC
TRBV12-3/TRBV12-4	TRBD1	14	few	TRBJ1-2	CASSLGQATSGYTF	TGTGCCAGCAGTTTGGGACAGGCGACCTCTGGCTACACCTTC
TRBV7-9	TRBD2	16	many	TRBJ2-1	CAGRSVAGSSVDEQFF	TGTGCCGGGCGGTCGGTAGCGGGTTCGTCCGTCGATGAGCAGTTCTTC
TRBV21-1	.	13	many	TRBJ2-5	CASSDRARETQYF	TGTGCCAGCAGCGACCGGGCGAGGGAGACCCAGTACTTC
TRBV5-6	.	14	few	TRBJ2-2	CASRARGPTGELFF	TGTGCCAGCAGGGCACGGGGCCCCACCGGGGAGCTGTTTTTT
TRBV28	.	16	many	TRBJ2-1	CASGPPGERGYNEQFF	TGTGCCAGCGGTCCGCCGGGAGAGAGGGGCTACAATGAGCAGTTCTTC
TRBV29-1	.	13	many	TRBJ2-5	CSVVTGQEETQYF	TGCAGCGTTGTCACAGGCCAAGAAGAGACCCAGTACTTC
TRBV7-8	TRBD2	16	.	TRBJ2-3	CASSILAGGQTDTQYF	TGTGCCAGCAGCATACTAGCGGGGGGCCAGACAGATACGCAGTATTTT
TRBV7-9	TRBD2	16	many	TRBJ2-2	CASSPLAGRNTGELFF	TGTGCCAGCAGTCCACTAGCGGGGAGAAACACCGGGGAGCTGTTTTTT
TRBV6-6	.	13	many	TRBJ2-1	CASSLRADNEQFF	TGTGCCAGCAGTCTTAGGGCAGACAATGAGCAGTTCTTC
TRBV7-9	.	14	few	TRBJ1-3	CASSSIYFGNTIYF	TGTGCCAGCAGCTCGATTTACTTCGGAAACACCATATATTTT
TRBV3-1	.	12	few	TRBJ2-5	CASSQGGKTQYF	TGTGCCAGCAGCCAAGGTGGCAAGACCCAGTACTTC
TRBV10-3	.	15	.	TRBJ2-3	CAISESYGHTDTQYF	TGTGCCATCAGTGAGTCTTACGGGCACACAGATACGCAGTATTTT
TRBV20-1	.	11	many	TRBJ2-7	CSASDGYEQYF	TGCAGTGCTAGTGACGGATACGAGCAGTACTTC
TRBV7-9	.	14	many	TRBJ2-7	CASSLLAETYEQYF	TGTGCCAGCAGCTTATTAGCGGAAACCTACGAGCAGTACTTC
TRBV7-9	TRBD2	15	.	TRBJ2-1	CASSGGGIVINEQFF	TGTGCCAGCAGCGGGGGGGGAATCGTTATCAATGAGCAGTTCTTC
TRBV28	.	14	.	TRBJ1-2	CASSPMGSNYGYTF	TGTGCCAGCAGTCCCATGGGGTCTAACTATGGCTACACCTTC
TRBV10-3	TRBD1	14	many	TRBJ2-7	CAISEGQGTYEQYF	TGTGCCATCAGTGAGGGACAGGGGACCTACGAGCAGTACTTC
TRBV28	.	15	many	TRBJ2-5	CASSTTKRSQETQYF	TGTGCCAGCAGCACGACTAAGCGGAGTCAAGAGACCCAGTACTTC
TRBV7-9	.	12	many	TRBJ1-1	CASSLGGSEAFF	TGTGCCAGCAGCTTAGGGGGGTCTGAAGCTTTCTTT
TRBV20-1	.	15	many	TRBJ2-1	CSARDNGDSYNEQFF	TGCAGTGCTAGAGATAACGGGGATAGTTACAATGAGCAGTTCTTC
TRBV6-1	TRBD2	15	.	TRBJ2-1	CASWGVRRESNEQFF	TGTGCCAGCTGGGGGGTTCGGCGGGAGAGCAATGAGCAGTTCTTC
TRBV7-8	.	13	many	TRBJ2-1	CASSPDPDNEQFF	TGTGCCAGCAGCCCGGACCCTGACAATGAGCAGTTCTTC
TRBV4-2	TRBD1	18	many	TRBJ1-4	CASSLGQGLSLAFGKLFF	TGTGCCAGCAGCCTAGGACAGGGTCTTTCCTTAGCCTTTGGAAAACTGTTTTTT
TRBV5-1	.	14	.	TRBJ2-5	CASSLVGGQETQYF	TGCGCCAGCAGCTTGGTAGGAGGACAAGAGACCCAGTACTTC